This T cell receptor beta chain was sequenced in a study of T cells in Graves' hyperthyroidism and ophthalmopathy. This clonotype has at least ten counts. Its antigen remains unidentified. What was amplified from RNA transcripts were TCR beta CDR3 regions. A first-round RT-PCR of the TCR CDR3 used the HTBI primer set. Via MiXCR, TCRdb re-called the multiplex PCR reads, giving one row per CDR3 protein. The sample consists of approximately 300,000 distinct CDR3 sequences, approximately 18% of them appearing once. Study-level results: Most clonotypes expanded in the thyroid (above 0.001) were also present in blood.

This CDR3 is 14 amino acids long. Per germline, CDR1 SGDLS and CDR2 YYNGEE. V lost 9 bases and J lost 4, with 19 bases in between. The sequence came from a man between 50 and 59 years old with Graves' ophthalmopathy. J is TRBJ1-1 and V is TRBV9, with D unresolved. The sample taken for sequencing was blood. DNA for the CDR3: TGTGCCACCTCAAGAGGCAGCGGATCCACTGAAGCTTTCTTT. Amino acid sequence: CATSRGSGSTEAFF.